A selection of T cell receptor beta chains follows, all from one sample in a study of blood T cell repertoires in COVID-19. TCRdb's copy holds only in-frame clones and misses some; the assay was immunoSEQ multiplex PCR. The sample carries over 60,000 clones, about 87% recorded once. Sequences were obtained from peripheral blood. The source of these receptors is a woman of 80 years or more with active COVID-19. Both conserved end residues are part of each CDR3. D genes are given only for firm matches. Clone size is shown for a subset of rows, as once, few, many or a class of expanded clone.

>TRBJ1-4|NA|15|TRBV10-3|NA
TGTGCCATCAGTGATAGCCGTGCCGTTCGGGAAAAACTGTTTTTT
CAISDSRAVREKLFF
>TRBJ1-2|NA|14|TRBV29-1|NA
TGCAGCGTTGAACCAGCAGGGTCTTCCTATGGCTACACCTTC
CSVEPAGSSYGYTF
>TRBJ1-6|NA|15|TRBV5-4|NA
TGTGCCAGCAGCCCGTCCGGGTTCCCGAATTCACCCCTCCACTTT
CASSPSGFPNSPLHF
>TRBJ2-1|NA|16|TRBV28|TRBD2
TGTGCCAGCAGTCCAATAGCGGGGTCCTCCTACAATGAGCAGTTCTTC
CASSPIAGSSYNEQFF
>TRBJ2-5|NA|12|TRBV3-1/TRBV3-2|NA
TGTGCCAGCAGCCTTCCGAGGGAGACCCAGTACTTC
CASSLPRETQYF
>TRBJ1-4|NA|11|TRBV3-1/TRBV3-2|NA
TGTGCCAGCAGTCGTAATGAAAAACTGTTTTTT
CASSRNEKLFF
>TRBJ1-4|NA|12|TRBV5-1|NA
TGCGCCAGCAGCTTGGAAGGCCAGGGACTGTTTTTT
CASSLEGQGLFF
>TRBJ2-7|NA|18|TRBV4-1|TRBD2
TGCGCCAGCAGCCAAGAGGGGGAAACTAGCGGGAGATTGTACGAGCAGTACTTC
CASSQEGETSGRLYEQYF
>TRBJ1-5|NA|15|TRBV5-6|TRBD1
TGTGCCAGCAGCCGAACAGGGGTTAGCAATCAGCCCCAGCATTTT
CASSRTGVSNQPQHF
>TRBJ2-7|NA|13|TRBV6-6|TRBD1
TGTGCCAGCAGTTACTCCACAGGGGGCGAGCAGTACTTC
CASSYSTGGEQYF
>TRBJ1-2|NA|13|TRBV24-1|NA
TGTGCCACCAGTGACTTCTTAGGGGTCGGCTACACCTTC
CATSDFLGVGYTF
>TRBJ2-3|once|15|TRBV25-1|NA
TGTGCCAGCAGTGAGGAGGGAAGGCCCACAGATACGCAGTATTTT
CASSEEGRPTDTQYF
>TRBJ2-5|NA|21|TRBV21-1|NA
TGTGCCAGCAGCAAAGTGGCCGTGGGCCCAGGACTAGCGGGAGTTTTTGAGACCCAGTACTTC
CASSKVAVGPGLAGVFETQYF
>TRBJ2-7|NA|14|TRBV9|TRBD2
TGTGCCAGCAGCGAGGCCGTCTACGGGGGGGAACAGTACTTC
CASSEAVYGGEQYF
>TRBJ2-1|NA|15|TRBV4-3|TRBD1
TGCGCCAGCAGCCAAGTCGGGACAGGGGGAAATGAGCAGTTCTTC
CASSQVGTGGNEQFF
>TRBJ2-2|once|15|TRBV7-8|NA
TGTGCCAGCAGCTTAGCCGGGTCGAACACCGGGGAGCTGTTTTTT
CASSLAGSNTGELFF
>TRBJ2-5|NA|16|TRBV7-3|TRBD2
TGTGCCAGCAGCTTAGGGATAGCGGGATTGTCAGAGACCCAGTACTTC
CASSLGIAGLSETQYF
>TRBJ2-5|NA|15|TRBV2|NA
TGTGCCAGCAGTGAAGATGCAGGCGGAGGAGAGACCCAGTACTTC
CASSEDAGGGETQYF
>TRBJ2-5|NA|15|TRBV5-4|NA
TGTGCCAGCAGCCCTGTACAGACTGGAGGGGAGACCCAGTACTTC
CASSPVQTGGETQYF
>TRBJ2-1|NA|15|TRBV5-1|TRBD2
TGCGCCAGCAGCTTGTCCGGGACTAGCGGCGATGAGCAGTTCTTC
CASSLSGTSGDEQFF
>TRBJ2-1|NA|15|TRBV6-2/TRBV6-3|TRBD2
TGTGCCAGCACCCCCGGGACTAGCGGGTACAATGAGCAGTTCTTC
CASTPGTSGYNEQFF
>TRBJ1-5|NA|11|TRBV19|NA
TGTGCCAGTAGCTCCGGTCAGCCCCAGCATTTT
CASSSGQPQHF
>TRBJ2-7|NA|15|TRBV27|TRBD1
TGTGCCAGGGAAGGGAGAAGCCGGGACAGGCCCGTACAGTACTTC
CAREGRSRDRPVQYF
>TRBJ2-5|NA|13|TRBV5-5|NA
TGTGCCAGCCGTACAGGGATCCAAGAGACCCAGTACTTC
CASRTGIQETQYF
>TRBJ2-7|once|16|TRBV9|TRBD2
TGTGCCAGCAGCGTTAGAGGGACTAGCGCTTTCCACGAGCAGTACTTC
CASSVRGTSAFHEQYF
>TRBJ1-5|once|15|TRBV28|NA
TGTGCCAGCAGTTTTCGCGTTTATAGCAATCAGCCCCAGCATTTT
CASSFRVYSNQPQHF
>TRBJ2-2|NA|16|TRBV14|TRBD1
TGTGCCAGCAGCCATCGGACAGGAACGAACACCGGGGAGCTGTTTTTT
CASSHRTGTNTGELFF
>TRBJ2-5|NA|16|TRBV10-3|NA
TGTGCCATCAGTGACCCGGCCGGGTATATTGCAGAGACCCAGTACTTC
CAISDPAGYIAETQYF
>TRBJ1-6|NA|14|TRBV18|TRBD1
TGTGCCAGCTCACCTTCGGACAGGGATTCACCCCTCCACTTT
CASSPSDRDSPLHF
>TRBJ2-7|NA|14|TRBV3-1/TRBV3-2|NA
TGTGCCAGCAGCCGAGCGGATTACCCCTACGAGCAGTACTTC
CASSRADYPYEQYF
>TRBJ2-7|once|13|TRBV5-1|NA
TGCGCCAGCAGCCCCAGGAATGTCTACGAGCAGTACTTC
CASSPRNVYEQYF